The 10 T cell receptor beta chains below all came from one sample that was sequenced in a study of vaccination and CD4 T cells after COVID-19 (dated by TCRdb to between 2021 and 2022). To prepare the library, PCR was applied. TCRdb records Illumina iSeq 100 as the sequencer. At the Johns Hopkins FTIC core, DNA from the cultured CD4+ T cells underwent TCR sequencing with the Oncomine TCR Beta short-read assay. TCRdb applied fastp at Q25 and MiXCR to the public reads, then kept only in-frame beta chains. Identical CDR3 protein sequences are pooled into one entry, listed with their most common genes and DNA. Here the sample has roughly 16,000 distinct CDR3 sequences; about three fifths occur a single time. The ten largest clonotypes hold under 14% of the sample. The sample's treatment or condition, from its label and the paper: approximately nine-day PBMC culture with coronavirus spike peptide pools or control peptides (ViraFEST assay).

Antigens for these TCRs are unknown. Material: CD4+ T cells from blood, cultured in vitro. These receptors were collected from a human donor who had recovered from COVID-19.

This clonotype was counted only a few times. The chain joins TRBV11-2 to TRBJ2-5; perhaps D is TRBD1 or TRBD2 (5 bases each). Trimming removed 3 bases from V and 5 bases from J, with 13 bases in between. Germline lookup yields CDR1 SGHAT and CDR2 FQNNGV. The CDR3 consists of 14 residues. CDR3 nucleotide sequence: TGTGCCAGCAGCTTGTTCGGGACCGTGGAGACCCAGTACTTC. This gives the protein CASSLFGTVETQYF.

The V and J genes are TRBV20-1 and TRBJ1-6; perhaps TRBD1 as D (5 bases). V was shortened by 6 bases and J by 7 bases, with 10 bases between the two germline ends. The CDR3 is 12 amino acids. CDR1 is DFQATT, CDR2 SNEGSKA, per germline (reference sequence). The CDR3 region is CSAAGGNSPLHF. CDR3 nucleotide sequence: TGCAGTGCCGCGGGGGGAAATTCACCCCTCCACTTT.

The chain uses TRBV20-1 and TRBJ2-5, with 9 bases that match TRBD1. The V segment lost 6 bases and the J segment 9 bases; nucleotides outside the gene matches: 8. The length of the CDR3 is 12 residues. The germline V gene encodes CDR1 DFQATT and CDR2 SNEGSKA (reference sequence). This CDR3 is CSAEGQGSPQYF. The CDR3 nucleotides are TGCAGTGCGGAGGGACAGGGATCCCCCCAGTACTTC.

This sequence joins TRBV7-2 and TRBJ2-3; D gene unclear. The V gene lost 1 base and the J gene lost 1 base, with 9 bases spanning the gap. The CDR3 is made up of 15 amino acids. CDR1 and CDR2 from the germline V gene are SGHTA and FQGNSA. The DNA of the CDR3 is TGTGCCAGCAGCTTAGTTGTGCCCCGCACAGATACGCAGTATTTT. Protein: CASSLVVPRTDTQYF.

The rearrangement joins TRBV4-2 to TRBJ1-5; 7 nucleotides agree with TRBD1. The CDR3 totals 14 residues. With V trimmed by 1 base and J by 7 bases, 4 bases remained unmatched. Germline CDR1 LGHNA, CDR2 YNFKEQ. CDR3 in DNA: TGTGCCAGCAGCCAAGTTACAGGGGAACAGCCCCAGCATTTT. Translation: CASSQVTGEQPQHF.

Only one count was recorded for this clonotype. This chain links TRBV19 with TRBJ2-3, with a tentative D call TRBD2 (5 bases). Germline V gives CDR1 LNHDA, CDR2 SQIVND (reference sequence). Trimming cost V 3 bases and J 5 bases, with 15 bases left between them. The length of the CDR3 is 15 residues. CDR3 nucleotides: TGTGCCAGTAGTATGTTGGTCCGGGGTCGAGATACGCAGTATTTT. Residues: CASSMLVRGRDTQYF.

This clonotype appeared once. The rearrangement links TRBV7-9 to TRBJ2-2; maybe TRBD2 (6 bases). Germline lookup yields CDR1 SEHNR and CDR2 FQNEAQ (reference sequence). The ends were cut back, 2 bases at V and 5 bases at J, with 12 bases in the middle. This CDR3 has 15 residues. This CDR3 reads CASSLRREVTGELFF. CDR3 bases: TGTGCCAGCAGCTTACGGCGGGAAGTGACCGGGGAGCTGTTTTTT.

The rearrangement joins TRBV20-1 to TRBJ1-1; no clear D gene. Trimming pared 1 base from V and 2 bases from J, leaving 8 bases between. This CDR3 spans 13 amino acids. Germline V gives CDR1 DFQATT, CDR2 SNEGSKA (reference sequence). The CDR3 reads CSARVLPNTEAFF. CDR3 DNA: TGCAGTGCTAGAGTTTTACCAAACACTGAAGCTTTCTTT.

The V call is TRBV6-1, the J call TRBJ1-1; D not resolved. The germline V gene has CDR1 MNHNS and CDR2 SASEGT. The length of the CDR3 is 14 residues. Trimming removed 0 bases from V and 1 base from J, with 6 bases in between. The CDR3 bases are TGTGCCAGCAGTGAAGCGGGTTCGAACACTGAAGCTTTCTTT. This encodes CASSEAGSNTEAFF.

The V call is TRBV30, the J call TRBJ1-5; no clear D. Trimming pared 0 bases from V and 2 bases from J, leaving 8 bases between. CDR1 is GTSNPN, CDR2 SVGIG, per germline (reference sequence). This CDR3 is built from 14 residues. This CDR3 is CAWSVEGGNQPQHF. The CDR3 DNA is TGTGCCTGGAGTGTCGAGGGTGGCAATCAGCCCCAGCATTTT.